This TCR beta chain was profiled in a study of cytomegalovirus exposure and HLA in healthy donors. Broader study findings: In most subjects, TCR beta sequences reportedly gave accurate predictions of HLA-A and HLA-B alleles. Analysis performed later found approximately 17,000 TCR beta sequences associated with HLA alleles at 0.05 false discovery rate. Some TCR beta chains (164 of them) were listed as cytomegalovirus-associated. V- and J-gene trimming of TCR beta was linked (in a later analysis) to a missense DCLRE1C variant.

Researchers ran the PCR with 60 Vbeta and 13 Jbeta primers. The method was immunoSEQ multiplex PCR; TCRdb's version includes in-frame clones alone and lacks a portion of them. Of roughly 230,000 clones detected, over 90% appear once; the ten largest clones hold around 1.7%. The CDR3 contains 16 residues. Trimming took 0 bases from V and 8 from J; bases not matched to a gene: 7. Germline CDR1 and CDR2: SGHKS and YYEKEE (reference sequence). In the case of this clone: What it binds is unknown.

Sequencing was carried out using PBMCs. This TCR derives from a girl aged 2 to 9 in good health and CMV-seronegative. The chain uses TRBV5-5 and TRBJ2-1; 11 bases are shared with TRBD2. This chain's CDR3 is CASSLGLAGKMDEQFF. In DNA form, the CDR3 reads TGTGCCAGCAGCTTGGGACTAGCGGGAAAGATGGATGAGCAGTTCTTC.